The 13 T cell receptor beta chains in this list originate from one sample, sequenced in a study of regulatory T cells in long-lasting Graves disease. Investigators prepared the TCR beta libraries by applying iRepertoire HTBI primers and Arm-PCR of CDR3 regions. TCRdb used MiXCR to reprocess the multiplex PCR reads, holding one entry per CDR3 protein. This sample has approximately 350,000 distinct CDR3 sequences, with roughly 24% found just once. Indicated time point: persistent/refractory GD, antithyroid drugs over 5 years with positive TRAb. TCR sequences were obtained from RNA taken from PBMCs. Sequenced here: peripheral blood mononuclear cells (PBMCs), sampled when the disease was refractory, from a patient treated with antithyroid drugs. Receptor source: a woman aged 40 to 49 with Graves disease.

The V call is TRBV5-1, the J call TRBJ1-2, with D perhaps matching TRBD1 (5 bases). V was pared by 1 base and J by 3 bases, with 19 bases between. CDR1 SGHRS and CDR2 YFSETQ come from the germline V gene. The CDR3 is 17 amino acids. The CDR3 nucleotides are TGCGCCAGCAGCTTGTCGAGGGGTGAAGGTGGTGACTATGGCTACACCTTC. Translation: CASSLSRGEGGDYGYTF.

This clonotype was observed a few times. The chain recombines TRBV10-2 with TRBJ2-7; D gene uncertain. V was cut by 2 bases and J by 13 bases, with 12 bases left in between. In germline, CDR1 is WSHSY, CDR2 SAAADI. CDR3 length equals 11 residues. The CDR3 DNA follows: TGCGCCAGCAGTGAGACCACGGGCAAATACTTC. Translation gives CASSETTGKYF.

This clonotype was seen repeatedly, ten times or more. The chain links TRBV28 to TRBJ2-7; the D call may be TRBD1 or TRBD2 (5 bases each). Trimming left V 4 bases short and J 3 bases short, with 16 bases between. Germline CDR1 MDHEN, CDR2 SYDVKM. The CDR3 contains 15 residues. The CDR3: CASSSGGMSVYEQYF. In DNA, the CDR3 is TGTGCCAGCAGTTCTGGGGGTATGAGCGTCTACGAGCAGTACTTC.

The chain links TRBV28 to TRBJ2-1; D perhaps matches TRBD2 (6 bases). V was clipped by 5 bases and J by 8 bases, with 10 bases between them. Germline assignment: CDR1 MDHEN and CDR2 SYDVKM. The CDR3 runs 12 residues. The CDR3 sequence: CASSTPSDEQFF. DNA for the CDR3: TGTGCCAGCAGTACCCCTAGCGATGAGCAGTTCTTC.

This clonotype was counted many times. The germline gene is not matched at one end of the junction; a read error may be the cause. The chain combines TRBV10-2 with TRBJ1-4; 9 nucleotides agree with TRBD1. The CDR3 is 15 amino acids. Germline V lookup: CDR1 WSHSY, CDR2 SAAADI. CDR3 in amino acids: CASSETGGVDEKLFF. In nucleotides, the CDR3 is TGTGCCAGCAGTGAGACAGGGGGAGTTGATGAAAAACTGTTTTTT.

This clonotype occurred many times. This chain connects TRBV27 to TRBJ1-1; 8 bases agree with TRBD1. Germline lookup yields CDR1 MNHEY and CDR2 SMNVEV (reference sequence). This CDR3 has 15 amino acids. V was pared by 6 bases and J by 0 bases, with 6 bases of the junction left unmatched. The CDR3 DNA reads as TGTGCCAGCAGCCCAGGACAGGGACTGAACACTGAAGCTTTCTTT. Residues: CASSPGQGLNTEAFF.

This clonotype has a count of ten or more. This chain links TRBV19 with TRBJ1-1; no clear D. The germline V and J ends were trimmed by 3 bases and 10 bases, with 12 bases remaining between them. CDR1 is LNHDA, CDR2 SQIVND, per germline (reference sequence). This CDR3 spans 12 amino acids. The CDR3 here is CASSIGISVAFF. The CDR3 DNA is TGTGCCAGTAGTATCGGGATTTCTGTAGCTTTCTTT.

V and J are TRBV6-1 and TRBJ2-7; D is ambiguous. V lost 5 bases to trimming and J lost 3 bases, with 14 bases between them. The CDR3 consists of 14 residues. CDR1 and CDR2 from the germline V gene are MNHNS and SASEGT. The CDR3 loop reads CASSYLVMDYEQYF. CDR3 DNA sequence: TGTGCCAGCAGTTACCTTGTCATGGACTACGAGCAGTACTTC.

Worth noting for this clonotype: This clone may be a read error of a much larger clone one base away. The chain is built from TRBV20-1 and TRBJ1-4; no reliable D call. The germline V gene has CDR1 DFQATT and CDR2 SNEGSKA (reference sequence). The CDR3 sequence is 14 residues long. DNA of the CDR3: TGCAGTGCGAGATCGGCAGGCGCTAATGAAAGACTGTTTTTT. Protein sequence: CSARSAGANERLFF.

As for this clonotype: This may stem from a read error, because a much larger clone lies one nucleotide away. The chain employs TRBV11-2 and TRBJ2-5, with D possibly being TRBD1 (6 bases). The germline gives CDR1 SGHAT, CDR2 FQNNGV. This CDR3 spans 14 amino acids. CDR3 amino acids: CTSSSQGSRETQYF. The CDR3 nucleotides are TGTACCAGCAGCTCACAGGGTTCTCGGGAGACCCAGTACTTC. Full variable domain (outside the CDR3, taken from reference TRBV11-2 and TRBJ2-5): EAGVAQSPRYKIIEKRQSVAFWCNPISGHATLYWYQQILGQGPKLLIQFQNNGVVDDSQLPKDRFSAERLKGVDSTLKIQPAKLEDSAVYLCTSSSQGSRETQYFGPGTRLLVL.

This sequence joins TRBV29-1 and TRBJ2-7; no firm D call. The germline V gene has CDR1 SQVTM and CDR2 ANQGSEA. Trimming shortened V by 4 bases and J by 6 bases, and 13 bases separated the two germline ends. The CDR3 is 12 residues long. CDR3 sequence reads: CSVVPPLPEQYF. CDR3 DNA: TGCAGCGTTGTTCCACCTCTTCCCGAGCAGTACTTC.

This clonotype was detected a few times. This chain's CDR3 is CASSWEGGPTDTQYF. CDR3 coding DNA: TGTGCCAGCAGTTGGGAGGGAGGGCCGACAGATACGCAGTATTTT. The chain is built from TRBV2 and TRBJ2-3; 7 bases line up with TRBD2. Germline values: CDR1 SNHLY, CDR2 FYNNEI. J gave up 3 bases and V 5 bases, and 8 bases lay outside the gene matches. CDR3 length equals 15 residues.

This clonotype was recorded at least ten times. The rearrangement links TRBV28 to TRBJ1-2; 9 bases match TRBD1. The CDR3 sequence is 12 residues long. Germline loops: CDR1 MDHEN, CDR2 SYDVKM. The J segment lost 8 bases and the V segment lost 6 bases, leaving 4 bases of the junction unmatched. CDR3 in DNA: TGTGCCAGCAGACAGGGGGCGAACGGCTACACCTTC. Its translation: CASRQGANGYTF.